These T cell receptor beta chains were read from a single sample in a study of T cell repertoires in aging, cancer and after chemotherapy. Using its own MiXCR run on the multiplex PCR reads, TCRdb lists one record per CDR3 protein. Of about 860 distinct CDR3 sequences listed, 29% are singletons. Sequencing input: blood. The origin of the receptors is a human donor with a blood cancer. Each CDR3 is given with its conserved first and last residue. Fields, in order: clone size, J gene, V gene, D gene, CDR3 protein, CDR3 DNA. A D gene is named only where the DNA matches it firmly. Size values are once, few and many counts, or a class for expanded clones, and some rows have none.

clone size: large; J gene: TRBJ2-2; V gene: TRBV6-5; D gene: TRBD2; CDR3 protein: CASSSGTSIVGELFF; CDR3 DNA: TGTGCCAGCAGTTCCGGGACTAGTATAGTCGGGGAGCTGTTTTTT
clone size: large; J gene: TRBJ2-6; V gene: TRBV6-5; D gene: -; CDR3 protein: CASTSQGGDSGANVLTF; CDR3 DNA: TGTGCCAGCACTTCACAGGGAGGGGACTCTGGGGCCAACGTCCTGACTTTC
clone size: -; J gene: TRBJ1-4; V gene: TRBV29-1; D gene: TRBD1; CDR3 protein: CSVAGTGGTNEKLFF; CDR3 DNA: TGCAGCGTTGCTGGGACAGGAGGCACTAATGAAAAACTGTTTTTT
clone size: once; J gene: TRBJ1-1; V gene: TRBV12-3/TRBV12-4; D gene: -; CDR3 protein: CASSFGGNRGNTEAFF; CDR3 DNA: TGTGCCAGCAGTTTCGGGGGAAATAGGGGGAACACTGAAGCTTTCTTT
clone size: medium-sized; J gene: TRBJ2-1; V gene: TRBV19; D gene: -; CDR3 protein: CASSKGLLNEQFF; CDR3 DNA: TGTGCCAGTAGTAAAGGACTCCTCAATGAGCAGTTCTTC
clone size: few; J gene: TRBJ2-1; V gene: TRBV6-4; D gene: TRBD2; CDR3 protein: CASSELAGGYNEQFF; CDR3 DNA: TGTGCCAGCAGTGAACTAGCGGGGGGGTACAATGAGCAGTTCTTC
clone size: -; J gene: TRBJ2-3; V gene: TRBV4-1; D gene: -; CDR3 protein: CASSQVLAPLYF; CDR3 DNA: TGCGCCAGCAGCCAAGTTTTAGCTCCATTGTATTTT
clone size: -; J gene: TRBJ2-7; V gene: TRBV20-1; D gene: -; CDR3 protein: CSARDHGGSYEQYF; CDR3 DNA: TGCAGTGCTAGAGATCACGGCGGATCCTACGAGCAGTACTTC
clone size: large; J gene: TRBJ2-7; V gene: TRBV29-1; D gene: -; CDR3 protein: CSVGLVYEQYF; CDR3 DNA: TGCAGCGTTGGACTAGTCTACGAGCAGTACTTC
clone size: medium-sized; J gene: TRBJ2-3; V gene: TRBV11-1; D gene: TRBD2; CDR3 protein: CASSLGLAGAGDTDTQYF; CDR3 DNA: TGTGCCAGCAGCTTGGGACTAGCGGGAGCGGGGGACACAGATACGCAGTATTTT
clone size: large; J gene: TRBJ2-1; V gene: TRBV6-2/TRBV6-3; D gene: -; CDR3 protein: CASSIQADEQFF; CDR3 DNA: TGTGCCAGCAGTATACAGGCAGATGAGCAGTTCTTC
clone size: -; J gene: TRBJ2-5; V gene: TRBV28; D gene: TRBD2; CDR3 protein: CASSFSPSDLAGGRETQYF; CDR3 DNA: TGTGCCAGCAGTTTTTCCCCCTCCGATCTAGCGGGAGGGCGAGAGACCCAGTACTTC
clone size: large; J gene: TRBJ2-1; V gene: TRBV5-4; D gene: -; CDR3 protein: CASSLGTDSYNEQFF; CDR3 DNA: TGTGCCAGCAGCTTGGGGACTGACTCCTACAATGAGCAGTTCTTC
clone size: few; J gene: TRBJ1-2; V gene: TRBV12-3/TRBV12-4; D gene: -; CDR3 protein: CASSPQAKYGYTF; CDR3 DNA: TGTGCCAGCAGTCCCCAAGCTAAATATGGCTACACCTTC
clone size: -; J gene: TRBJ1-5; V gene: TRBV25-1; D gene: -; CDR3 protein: CASSETGSGQPQHF; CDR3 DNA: TGTGCCAGCAGTGAAACAGGGTCAGGCCAGCCCCAGCATTTT
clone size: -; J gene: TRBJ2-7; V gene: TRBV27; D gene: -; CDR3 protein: CASSFVRPYEQYF; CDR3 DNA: TGTGCCAGCAGTTTTGTGAGACCCTACGAGCAGTACTTC